Listed here are 5 T cell receptor beta chains from one sample, sequenced in a study of shared clonotypes between healthy human individuals. Only in-frame clones appear in the TCRdb table, and some are missing; sequencing was by immunoSEQ multiplex PCR. The top ten hold approximately 13% of the sample, which has about half a million clones, roughly 77% seen once. Sequencing input: PBMCs. These receptor sequences come from a woman aged 40 to 55 in good health. Some clones in this sample may be carry-over from other donors' samples.

This CDR3 is CASSSTAYSPLHF. The CDR3 DNA is TGTGCCAGCAGTTCCACAGCTTATTCACCCCTCCACTTT. The V call is TRBV27, the J call TRBJ1-6; D is uncertain. The CDR3 has 13 amino acids. V lost 4 bases to trimming and J lost 8 bases, with 9 bases between them. Germline V gene data show CDR1 as MNHEY and CDR2 as SMNVEV (reference sequence).

The CDR3, as DNA: TGCGCCAGCAGCTTGGCCTGGGACAGGCCCTACGAGCAGTACTTC. This encodes CASSLAWDRPYEQYF. The V and J genes are TRBV5-1 and TRBJ2-7; 8 nucleotides line up with TRBD1. This CDR3 has 15 residues. The V segment lost 0 bases and the J segment 2 bases; nucleotides outside the gene matches: 4. CDR1 and CDR2 from the germline V gene are SGHRS and YFSETQ.

The chain uses TRBV7-6 and TRBJ1-4; tentatively, D is TRBD1 (5 bases). The V end lost 3 bases, the J end lost 7 bases, and 12 bases lay between the germline ends. The CDR3 runs to 14 residues. CDR1 is SGHVS, CDR2 FNYEAQ, per germline. The CDR3 sequence is CASSFVGGGEKLFF. CDR3 nucleotide sequence: TGTGCCAGCAGCTTCGTCGGGGGAGGTGAAAAACTGTTTTTT.

This clone was seen more than once but under ten times. The V call is TRBV28, the J call TRBJ2-7; possible D gene TRBD2, 6 bases. Trimming shortened V by 3 bases and J by 3 bases, and 18 bases separated the two germline ends. The CDR3 consists of 16 residues. Germline V CDR1 and CDR2: MDHEN, SYDVKM. In DNA, the CDR3 is TGTGCCAGCAGTTTCGGAGGGTCAGGGAGGTACTACGAGCAGTACTTC. Amino acid sequence: CASSFGGSGRYYEQYF.

The chain uses TRBV2 and TRBJ2-5; no definite D call. CDR1 SNHLY and CDR2 FYNNEI come from the germline V gene. Trimming left V 0 bases short and J 5 bases short, with 4 bases between. The length of the CDR3 is 12 residues. The CDR3 protein is CASSEAHETQYF. For the CDR3, the DNA is TGTGCCAGCAGTGAAGCGCATGAGACCCAGTACTTC.